This T cell receptor beta chain came from a study of PD-1 blockade in classical Hodgkin lymphoma. Every one of the patients relapsed after autologous stem cell transplantation (brentuximab vedotin exposure was variable). The repertoire was sequenced with immunoSEQ multiplex PCR; TCRdb's copy has only in-frame clones and lacks some. The repertoire has more than 140,000 clones, 78% of them found once; the top ten carry about 9.3%. The CDR3 is made up of 15 amino acids. Trimming removed 2 bases from V and 3 bases from J, with 12 bases in between. Germline CDR1 MNHNS, CDR2 SASEGT. Whole-study results and caveats: Newly diagnosed patients had baseline TCR diversity that was reportedly lower than that of healthy donors. Partial responders and progressors had significantly lower baseline TCR diversity.

With respect to this clone: No antigen is known for it.

The chain couples TRBV6-1 to TRBJ2-3; D is uncertain. This clonotype was obtained from a human donor with classical Hodgkin lymphoma. Sequencing was performed on peripheral blood mononuclear cells (PBMCs), taken before the second cycle of nivolumab. The CDR3: CASSEWALRTDTQYF. CDR3 sequence (DNA): TGTGCCAGCAGTGAATGGGCTCTACGGACAGATACGCAGTATTTT.